The sequence of this T cell receptor (beta chain) was determined in a study of blood T cell repertoires in COVID-19. Study summary: PBMCs, B-cell-depleted T cells, or T cells were the source of the cDNA or gDNA that made up the material.

Repertoires were generated with immunoSEQ multiplex PCR, while TCRdb's copy carries only in-frame clones and drops some. This table holds some 270,000 clones, 89% found once. Grouping used clinical history reported by participants in a survey and questionnaire. The sequencing sample was made of PBMCs or T cells enriched from blood (not recorded which). The receptor was isolated from a woman aged 40 to 55 who had recovered from COVID-19.

The CDR3 region is CASSAWGSAGNTIYF. CDR3 sequence (DNA): TGTGCCAGCAGCGCCTGGGGCAGCGCTGGAAACACCATATATTTT. The V call is TRBV9, the J call TRBJ1-3; tentative D call: TRBD1 (5 bases). Germline values: CDR1 SGDLS, CDR2 YYNGEE. This CDR3 contains 15 residues. Trimming cost V 3 bases and J 2 bases, with 12 bases left between them. Based on the CDR3 plus reference TRBV9 and TRBJ1-3, the full variable domain is DSGVTQTPKHLITATGQRVTLRCSPRSGDLSVYWYQQSLDQGLQFLIQYYNGEERAKGNILERFSAQQFPDLHSELNLSSLELGDSALYFCASSAWGSAGNTIYFGEGSWLTVV.